These 14 T cell receptor beta chains originate from one sample sequenced in a study of patients and donors after allogeneic stem cell transplantation. TCRdb processed the RT-PCR reads anew with MiXCR; each CDR3 protein has one entry. There are roughly 200,000 distinct CDR3 sequences in the sample; 41% occur only once, and around 35% lies in the top ten. The material sequenced was blood, either unsorted or a sorted T cell fraction (not recorded which). These receptors originate from a human donor who was either an allogeneic HSCT recipient or a stem cell or donor lymphocyte infusion donor (not recorded which). It is not recorded whose cells these are; they may come from a transplant donor.

DNA for the CDR3: TGTGCCAGCAGTCCCCTCGGGACGAACACTGAAGCTTTCTTT. Translating it yields CASSPLGTNTEAFF. The chain recombines TRBV6-2 or TRBV6-3 with TRBJ1-1, with D maybe TRBD1 (5 bases). CDR3 length equals 14 residues. CDR1 MNHEY and CDR2 SVGEGT come from the germline V gene. Trimming removed 5 bases from V and 1 base from J, with 11 bases in between.

The chain is built from TRBV20-1 and TRBJ2-1; D is perhaps TRBD2 (7 bases). The V and J ends lost 5 bases and 6 bases respectively, with 17 bases between them. The CDR3 has 14 residues. Germline V lookup: CDR1 DFQATT, CDR2 SNEGSKA (reference sequence). CDR3 in amino acids: CSAFKGGVGNEQFF. CDR3 coding DNA: TGCAGTGCTTTCAAAGGGGGGGTCGGCAATGAGCAGTTCTTC.

This clonotype occurred a few times. V gene TRBV6-2 or TRBV6-3 combines with J gene TRBJ1-2; 8 bases fit TRBD1. The CDR3 sequence is 13 residues long. The ends lost 6 bases at V and 7 bases at J; junction bases unmatched: 7. The germline V gene has CDR1 MNHEY and CDR2 SVGEGT. CDR3 sequence: CASRETGVIGYTF. CDR3 sequence (DNA): TGTGCCAGCAGGGAGACAGGGGTAATTGGCTACACCTTC.

This clonotype has just a few counts. CDR3 DNA sequence: TGTGCCAGCAGTTCCGGGACAAACAATTATGGCTACACCTTC. Translating gives CASSSGTNNYGYTF. This chain connects TRBV28 to TRBJ1-2, with D possibly being TRBD1 (6 bases). The CDR3 runs 14 residues. V dropped 4 bases and J dropped 5 bases, with 14 bases sitting between them. CDR1 and CDR2 (germline): MDHEN, SYDVKM.

There are a few counts of this clonotype. This rearrangement joins TRBV7-9 to TRBJ2-1; TRBD2 matches at 11 bases. The germline CDR1 and CDR2 sequences are SEHNR and FQNEAQ (reference sequence). Losses at the gene ends were 7 bases for V and 7 bases for J; bases not matched to a gene: 15. The CDR3 loop spans 17 amino acids. CDR3 coding DNA: TGTGCCAGCACCATCGGCTCGCCGGGACTAGCGGTAAATGAGCAGTTCTTC. Its protein is CASTIGSPGLAVNEQFF.

V gene TRBV4-3 combines with J gene TRBJ2-4; D might be TRBD1 or TRBD2, each matching 5 bases. The V and J ends lost 3 bases and 8 bases respectively, with 14 bases between them. Germline loops: CDR1 LGHNA, CDR2 YSLEER. The CDR3 covers 14 residues. The CDR3 DNA follows: TGCGCCAGCAGCCACCAGGGAGAAGGGGACATTCAGTACTTC. Amino acids: CASSHQGEGDIQYF.

V is TRBV3-1 and J is TRBJ1-6, with no clear D. CDR1 is LGHDT and CDR2 is YNNKEL in the germline V gene (reference sequence). The V gene lost 2 bases and the J gene lost 5 bases, with 4 bases spanning the gap. The CDR3 runs to 13 residues. CDR3 region: CASSQLDNSPLHF. The DNA for the CDR3 is TGTGCCAGCAGCCAATTGGATAATTCACCCCTCCACTTT.

This clonotype was seen a few times. CDR3 bases: TGTGCCAGCAATCCCCAAGGCGGGCCTGTGCCCCAGCATTTT. Its protein product is CASNPQGGPVPQHF. V usage is TRBV12-3 or TRBV12-4 and J usage is TRBJ1-5, with D unresolved. The CDR3 covers 14 residues. Trimming took 7 bases from V and 9 from J, leaving 19 bases between them.

The rearrangement links TRBV12-3 or TRBV12-4 to TRBJ2-5; D unresolved. Trimming stripped 6 bases from V and 4 bases from J, with 6 bases between. This CDR3 is 11 amino acids long. The CDR3: CASSSRETQYF. Here the CDR3 DNA reads TGTGCCAGCAGCAGTAGAGAGACCCAGTACTTC.

CDR3 coding DNA: TGTGCCAGCAGTTACAGTGTTTGGGGACAATCCGACAATGAGCAGTTCTTC. Translation: CASSYSVWGQSDNEQFF. The chain uses TRBV6-5 and TRBJ2-1; maybe TRBD1 (6 bases). Germline values: CDR1 MNHEY, CDR2 SVGAGI. Trimming took off 2 bases at V and 5 bases at J, with 19 bases between the two ends. The CDR3 is made up of 17 amino acids.

This chain joins TRBV2 and TRBJ2-1, with 14 bases fitting TRBD2. Trimming took 8 bases from V and 8 from J; bases not matched to a gene: 8. In germline, CDR1 is SNHLY, CDR2 FYNNEI. The CDR3 loop spans 15 amino acids. DNA of the CDR3: TGTGCCAGCGGGGGTGAGACTAGCGGGAGGGATGAGCAGTTCTTC. This translates into CASGGETSGRDEQFF.

This clonotype has at least ten counts. The chain carries TRBV5-1 and TRBJ1-3; 10 nucleotides line up with TRBD1. CDR3 length: 14 residues. V trimming: 4 bases; J trimming: 6 bases; junction bases outside the gene matches: 4. From germline, CDR1 is SGHRS and CDR2 YFSETQ. CDR3 region: CASSGRQGANTIYF. The CDR3 DNA follows: TGCGCCAGCAGCGGAAGACAGGGGGCAAACACCATATATTTT.

In this sample, this clonotype turned up a few times. The rearrangement joins TRBV9 to TRBJ2-7; unclear D gene. V lost 4 bases and J 2 bases, leaving 16 bases between the germline ends. The CDR3 length is 15 residues. Per the germline V gene, CDR1 is SGDLS and CDR2 is YYNGEE. The CDR3 nucleotides are TGTGCCAGCAGCCCCCATACTGAGCTTCCCTACGAGCAGTACTTC. Its protein product is CASSPHTELPYEQYF.

The chain uses TRBV12-3 or TRBV12-4 and TRBJ2-1, with a possible D match to TRBD2 (6 bases). The closer fit of TRBJ2-7 to the DNA end suggests the J call may be wrong. The CDR3 runs to 14 residues. The CDR3 nucleotides are TGTGCCAGCATGTTCCGGGGGATACACAATGAGCAGTACTTC. It specifies CASMFRGIHNEQYF.